A selection of T cell receptor beta chains follows, all from one sample in a study of CD8 T cells in ankylosing spondylitis. TCRdb fed the 5' RACE reads into MiXCR, producing one record per CDR3 protein. The table shows 250,000 to 300,000 distinct CDR3 sequences, with about 19% occurring only once. Sequencing was done on a sample of blood, either unsorted or a sorted T cell fraction (not recorded which). The source is a male donor with ankylosing spondylitis or in good health (not recorded which). Each CDR3 is given with its conserved first and last residue. D genes are given only for firm matches. Rows give clone size only sometimes, using once, few, many, or a class for an expanded clone.

J: TRBJ2-3; V: TRBV7-8; size: many; D: .; CDR3: CASSPLEGFEGDTQYF; DNA: TGTGCCAGCAGCCCGCTAGAGGGCTTCGAGGGGGATACGCAGTATTTT
J: TRBJ2-3; V: TRBV5-1; size: many; D: .; CDR3: CASGQGGTDTQYF; DNA: TGCGCCAGCGGCCAGGGCGGGACAGATACGCAGTATTTT
J: TRBJ2-1; V: TRBV18; size: .; D: TRBD2; CDR3: CASSPLRETYNEQFF; DNA: TGTGCCAGCTCACCGCTGCGGGAGACCTACAATGAGCAGTTCTTC
J: TRBJ2-3; V: TRBV20-1; size: .; D: .; CDR3: CSAYRDPNRDTQYF; DNA: TGCAGTGCTTACAGGGACCCTAACAGAGATACGCAGTATTTT
J: TRBJ2-5; V: TRBV11-2; size: .; D: .; CDR3: CASSSEGTQYF; DNA: TGTGCCAGCAGCAGCGAGGGGACCCAGTACTTC
J: TRBJ2-2; V: TRBV9; size: few; D: .; CDR3: CASSVELVTNTGELFF; DNA: TGTGCCAGCAGCGTAGAGCTGGTCACGAACACCGGGGAGCTGTTTTTT
J: TRBJ1-2; V: TRBV5-6; size: .; D: .; CDR3: CASSLKDVLQEAYGYTF; DNA: TGTGCCAGCAGCTTGAAAGACGTTTTACAGGAGGCCTATGGCTACACCTTC
J: TRBJ2-1; V: TRBV12-3/TRBV12-4; size: few; D: .; CDR3: CASSLADRTYNEQFF; DNA: TGTGCCAGCAGTTTAGCGGACAGAACCTACAATGAGCAGTTCTTC
J: TRBJ2-1; V: TRBV2; size: .; D: TRBD2; CDR3: CASGRGREGSNEQFF; DNA: TGTGCCAGCGGTAGGGGGCGGGAGGGCTCCAATGAGCAGTTCTTC
J: TRBJ1-2; V: TRBV20-1; size: few; D: TRBD1; CDR3: CSARPKTDRGGGYTF; DNA: TGCAGTGCTAGACCCAAAACTGACAGGGGGGGTGGCTACACCTTC
J: TRBJ2-2; V: TRBV30; size: few; D: .; CDR3: CAWSVIPAGTGELFF; DNA: TGTGCCTGGAGTGTAATCCCCGCTGGCACCGGGGAGCTGTTTTTT
J: TRBJ2-3; V: TRBV20-1; size: many; D: .; CDR3: CSARRGDAQYF; DNA: TGCAGTGCTAGGAGGGGAGACGCGCAGTATTTT